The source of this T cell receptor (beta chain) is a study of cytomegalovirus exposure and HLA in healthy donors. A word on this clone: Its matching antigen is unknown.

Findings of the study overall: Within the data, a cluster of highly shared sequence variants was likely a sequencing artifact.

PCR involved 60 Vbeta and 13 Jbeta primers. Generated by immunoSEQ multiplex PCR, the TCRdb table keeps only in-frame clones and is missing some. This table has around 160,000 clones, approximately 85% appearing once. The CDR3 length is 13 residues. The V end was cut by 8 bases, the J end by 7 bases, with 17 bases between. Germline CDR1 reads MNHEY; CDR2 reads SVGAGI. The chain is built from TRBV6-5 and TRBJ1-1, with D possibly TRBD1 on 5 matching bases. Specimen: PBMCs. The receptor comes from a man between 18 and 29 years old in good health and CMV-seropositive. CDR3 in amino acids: CASYIFGQGEAFF. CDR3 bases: TGTGCCAGCTATATATTCGGGCAGGGTGAAGCTTTCTTT.